This T cell receptor beta chain is drawn from a study of PD-1 blockade in mismatch repair-deficient tumors. All patients were mismatch repair deficient, assessed by either PCR or immunohistochemistry. Some clones are missing from TCRdb's copy, which holds only in-frame ones; the method was immunoSEQ multiplex PCR. The sample lists some 21,000 clones, more than 65% occurring once. V lost 7 bases to trimming and J lost 4 bases, with 7 bases between them. Per germline, CDR1 MDHEN and CDR2 SYDVKM. The CDR3 extends over 12 amino acids. The gene calls are TRBV28 and TRBJ2-2, with D unclear. This clonotype originated in an adult with mismatch repair-deficient cancer. This material consisted of PBMCs, taken 52 weeks after starting pembrolizumab. CDR3 loop: CASNSPTGELFF. The CDR3 DNA is TGTGCCAGCAACAGCCCCACCGGGGAGCTGTTTTTT.